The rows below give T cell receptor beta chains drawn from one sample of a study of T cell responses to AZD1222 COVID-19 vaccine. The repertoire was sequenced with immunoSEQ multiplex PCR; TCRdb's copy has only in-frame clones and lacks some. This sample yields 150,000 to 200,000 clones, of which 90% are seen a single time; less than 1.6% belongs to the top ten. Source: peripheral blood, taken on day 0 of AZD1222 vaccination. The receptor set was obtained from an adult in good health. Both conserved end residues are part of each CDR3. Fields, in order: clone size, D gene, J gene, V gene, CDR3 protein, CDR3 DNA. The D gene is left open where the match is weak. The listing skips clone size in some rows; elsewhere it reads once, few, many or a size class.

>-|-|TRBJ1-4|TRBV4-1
CASSQGESGRYEKLFF
TGCGCCAGCAGCCAAGGTGAATCCGGGAGGTATGAAAAACTGTTTTTT
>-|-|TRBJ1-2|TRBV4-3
CASSQGFKGHQAGYTF
TGCGCCAGCAGCCAAGGGTTCAAAGGGCATCAGGCTGGCTACACCTTC
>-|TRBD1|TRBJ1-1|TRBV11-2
CASSLMTGGTEAFF
TGTGCCAGCAGCTTAATGACAGGGGGCACTGAAGCTTTCTTT
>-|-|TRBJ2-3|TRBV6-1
CASSESPADTQYF
TGTGCCAGCAGTGAATCCCCCGCAGATACGCAGTATTTT
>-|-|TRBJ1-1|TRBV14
CASSAKGTGMNTEAFF
TGTGCCAGCAGCGCCAAGGGGACGGGAATGAACACTGAAGCTTTCTTT
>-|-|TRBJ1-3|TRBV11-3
CASSLLTGPSGNTIYF
TGTGCCAGCAGCCTACTGACAGGTCCCTCTGGAAACACCATATATTTT
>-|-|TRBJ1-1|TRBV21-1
CASSIEPGAREGTEAFF
TGTGCCAGCAGCATCGAACCAGGGGCGAGGGAAGGCACTGAAGCTTTCTTT
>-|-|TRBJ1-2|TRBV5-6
CASSPTGTANYGYTF
TGTGCCAGCAGCCCAACCGGGACGGCTAACTATGGCTACACCTTC
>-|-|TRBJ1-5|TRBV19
CASSIARIGFRAQPQHF
TGTGCCAGTAGTATAGCCCGCATAGGGTTTCGGGCTCAGCCCCAGCATTTT
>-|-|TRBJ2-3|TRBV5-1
CASSSPSGSDTQYF
TGCGCCAGCAGCTCCCCCTCCGGGTCAGATACGCAGTATTTT
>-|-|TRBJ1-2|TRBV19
CASNVLGNNYGYTF
TGTGCCAGTAACGTTCTGGGGAACAACTATGGCTACACCTTC
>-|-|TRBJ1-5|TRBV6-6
CASSYLDGNQPQHF
TGTGCCAGCAGTTATCTAGACGGCAATCAGCCCCAGCATTTT
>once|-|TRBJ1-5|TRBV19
CAGGGLTSNQPQHF
TGTGCCGGTGGAGGGTTAACTAGCAATCAGCCCCAGCATTTT
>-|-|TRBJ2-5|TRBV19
CASSPLSMPQETQYF
TGTGCCAGTAGTCCACTAAGTATGCCACAAGAGACCCAGTACTTC
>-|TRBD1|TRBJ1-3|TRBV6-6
CASSSPGQGSGNTIYF
TGTGCCAGCAGTTCTCCGGGACAGGGCTCTGGAAACACCATATATTTT
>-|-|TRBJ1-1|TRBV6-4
CASSDPATGKAFF
TGTGCCAGCAGTGACCCAGCGACAGGAAAAGCTTTCTTT
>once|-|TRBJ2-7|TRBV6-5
CASSYWSLQIYEQYF
TGTGCCAGCAGTTACTGGTCACTCCAAATCTACGAGCAGTACTTC
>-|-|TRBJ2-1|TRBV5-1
CASSPQVGPYNEQFF
TGCGCCAGCAGCCCTCAGGTGGGGCCCTACAATGAGCAGTTCTTC
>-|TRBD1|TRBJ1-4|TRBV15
CATSRGQGVNEKLFF
TGTGCCACCAGCAGAGGGCAGGGGGTTAATGAAAAACTGTTTTTT
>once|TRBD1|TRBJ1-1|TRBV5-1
CASSPGTVNTEAFF
TGCGCCAGCAGTCCCGGGACAGTGAACACTGAAGCTTTCTTT
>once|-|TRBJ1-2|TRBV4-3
CASSHATGLYGYTF
TGCGCCAGCAGCCACGCAACAGGGCTCTATGGCTACACCTTC
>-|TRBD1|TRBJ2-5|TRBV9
CASSAGGFRETQYF
TGTGCCAGCAGCGCAGGGGGCTTTCGAGAGACCCAGTACTTC
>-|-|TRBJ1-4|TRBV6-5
CASRRTTSNEKLFF
TGTGCCAGCAGGCGGACAACCTCTAATGAAAAACTGTTTTTT
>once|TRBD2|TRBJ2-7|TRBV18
CASSPPWGGSYEQYF
TGTGCCAGCTCACCACCGTGGGGGGGCTCCTACGAGCAGTACTTC
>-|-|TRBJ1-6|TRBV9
CASSGWENSPLHF
TGTGCCAGCAGCGGATGGGAGAATTCACCCCTCCACTTT
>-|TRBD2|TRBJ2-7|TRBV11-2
CASSLGGLAAEQYF
TGTGCCAGCAGCTTAGGGGGACTAGCGGCCGAGCAGTACTTC
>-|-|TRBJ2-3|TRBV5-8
CASSSPTRRETDTQYF
TGTGCCAGCAGCTCGCCGACCCGACGAGAGACAGATACGCAGTATTTT
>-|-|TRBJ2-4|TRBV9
CASSVIYGASAKNIQYF
TGTGCCAGCAGCGTAATTTATGGGGCGTCAGCCAAAAACATTCAGTACTTC
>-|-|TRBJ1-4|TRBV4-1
CASSPVPAATNEKLFF
TGCGCCAGCAGCCCCGTACCGGCAGCAACTAATGAAAAACTGTTTTTT
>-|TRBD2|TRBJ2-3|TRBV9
CASSPSYIAGGTDTQYF
TGTGCCAGCAGCCCGTCATATATAGCGGGCGGCACAGATACGCAGTATTTT
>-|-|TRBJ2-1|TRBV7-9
CASSPRGPSYNEQFF
TGTGCCAGCAGCCCGCGGGGGCCTTCCTACAATGAGCAGTTCTTC
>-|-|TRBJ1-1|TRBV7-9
CASSLAIGPLNTEAFF
TGTGCCAGCAGCTTAGCGATAGGGCCGTTGAACACTGAAGCTTTCTTT
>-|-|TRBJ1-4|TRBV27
CASSSREINEKLFF
TGTGCCAGCAGTTCCCGGGAGATTAATGAAAAACTGTTTTTT
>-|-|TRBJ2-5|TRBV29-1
CSVEDRRNQETQYF
TGCAGCGTTGAAGATCGGAGGAACCAAGAGACCCAGTACTTC
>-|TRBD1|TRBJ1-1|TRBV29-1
CSVRGDRVGTEAFF
TGCAGCGTCAGGGGGGACAGGGTGGGCACTGAAGCTTTCTTT
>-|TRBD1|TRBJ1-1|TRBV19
CASSLFGTANTEAFF
TGTGCCAGTAGTTTATTCGGGACAGCTAACACTGAAGCTTTCTTT